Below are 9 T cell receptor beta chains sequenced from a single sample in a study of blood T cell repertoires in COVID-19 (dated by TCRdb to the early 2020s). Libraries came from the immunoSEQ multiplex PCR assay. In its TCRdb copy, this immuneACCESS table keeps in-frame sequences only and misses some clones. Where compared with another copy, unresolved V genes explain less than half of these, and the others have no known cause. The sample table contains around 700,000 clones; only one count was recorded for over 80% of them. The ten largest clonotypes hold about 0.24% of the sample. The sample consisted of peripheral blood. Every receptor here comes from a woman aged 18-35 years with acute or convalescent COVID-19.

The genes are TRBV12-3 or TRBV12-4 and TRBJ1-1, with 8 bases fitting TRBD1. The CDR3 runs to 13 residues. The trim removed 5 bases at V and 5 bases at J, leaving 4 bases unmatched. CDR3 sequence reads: CASSRQGWTEAFF. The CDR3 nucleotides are TGTGCCAGCAGTCGACAGGGGTGGACTGAAGCTTTCTTT.

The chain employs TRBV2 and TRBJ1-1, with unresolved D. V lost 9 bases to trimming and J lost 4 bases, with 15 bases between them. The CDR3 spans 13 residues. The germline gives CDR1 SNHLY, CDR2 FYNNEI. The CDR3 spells CASTSGRITEAFF. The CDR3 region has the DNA TGTGCCAGTACCTCGGGGAGGATCACTGAAGCTTTCTTT.

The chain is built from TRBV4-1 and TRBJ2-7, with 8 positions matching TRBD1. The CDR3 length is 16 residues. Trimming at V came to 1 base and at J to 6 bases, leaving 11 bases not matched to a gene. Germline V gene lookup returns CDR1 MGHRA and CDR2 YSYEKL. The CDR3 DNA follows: TGCGCCAGCAGCCAAGGTCCAGGGGGCGCCTGGGGCGAGCAGTACTTC. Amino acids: CASSQGPGGAWGEQYF.

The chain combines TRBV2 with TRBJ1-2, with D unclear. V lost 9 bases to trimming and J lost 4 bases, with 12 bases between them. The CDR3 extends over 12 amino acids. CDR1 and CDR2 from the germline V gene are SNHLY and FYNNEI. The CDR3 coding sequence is TGTGCCAGGGCGGAGGGCCTCTATGGCTACACCTTC. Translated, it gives CARAEGLYGYTF.

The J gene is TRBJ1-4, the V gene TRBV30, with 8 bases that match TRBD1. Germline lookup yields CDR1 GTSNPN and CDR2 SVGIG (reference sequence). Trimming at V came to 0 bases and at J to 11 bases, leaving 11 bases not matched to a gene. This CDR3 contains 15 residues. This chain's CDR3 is CAWSVTGTGQTKLFF. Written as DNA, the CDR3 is TGTGCCTGGAGTGTAACCGGGACAGGTCAAACGAAACTGTTTTTT. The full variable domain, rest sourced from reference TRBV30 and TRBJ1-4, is SQTIHQWPATLVQPVGSPLSLECTVEGTSNPNLYWYRQAAGRGLQLLFYSVGIGQISSEVPQNLSASRPQDRQFILSSKKLLLSDSGFYLCAWSVTGTGQTKLFFGSGTQLSVL.

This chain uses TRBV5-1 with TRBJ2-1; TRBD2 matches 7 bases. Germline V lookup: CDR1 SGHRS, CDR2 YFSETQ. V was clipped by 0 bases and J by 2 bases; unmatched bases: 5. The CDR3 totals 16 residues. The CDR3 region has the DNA TGCGCCAGCAGCTTGGTTGGAGCGGGGCCCTACAATGAGCAGTTCTTC. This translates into CASSLVGAGPYNEQFF. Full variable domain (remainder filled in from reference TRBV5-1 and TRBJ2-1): KAGVTQTPRYLIKTRGQQVTLSCSPISGHRSVSWYQQTPGQGLQFLFEYFSETQRNKGNFPGRFSGRQFSNSRSEMNVSTLELGDSALYLCASSLVGAGPYNEQFFGPGTRLTVL.

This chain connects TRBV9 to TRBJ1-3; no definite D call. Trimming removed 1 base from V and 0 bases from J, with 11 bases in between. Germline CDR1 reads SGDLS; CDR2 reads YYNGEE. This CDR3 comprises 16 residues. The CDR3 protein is CASSVSGSNSGNTIYF. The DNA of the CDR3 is TGTGCCAGCAGCGTATCGGGAAGCAACTCTGGAAACACCATATATTTT. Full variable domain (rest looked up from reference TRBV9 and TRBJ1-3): DSGVTQTPKHLITATGQRVTLRCSPRSGDLSVYWYQQSLDQGLQFLIQYYNGEERAKGNILERFSAQQFPDLHSELNLSSLELGDSALYFCASSVSGSNSGNTIYFGEGSWLTVV.

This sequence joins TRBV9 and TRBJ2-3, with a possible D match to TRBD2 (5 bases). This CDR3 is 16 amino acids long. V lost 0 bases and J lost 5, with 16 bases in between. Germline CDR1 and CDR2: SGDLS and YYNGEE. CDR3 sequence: CASSVGRASWEDTQYF. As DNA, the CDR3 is TGTGCCAGCAGCGTAGGGCGGGCTAGCTGGGAAGATACGCAGTATTTT.

The CDR3 DNA reads TGCGCCAGCAGCCAACGGGACACAAGGGGCGAGCAGTACTTC. Protein product: CASSQRDTRGEQYF. V and J are TRBV4-1 and TRBJ2-7; possible D gene TRBD1, 6 bases. The V and J ends lost 2 bases and 6 bases respectively, with 14 bases between them. Germline CDR1 and CDR2: MGHRA and YSYEKL. The CDR3 runs 14 residues.